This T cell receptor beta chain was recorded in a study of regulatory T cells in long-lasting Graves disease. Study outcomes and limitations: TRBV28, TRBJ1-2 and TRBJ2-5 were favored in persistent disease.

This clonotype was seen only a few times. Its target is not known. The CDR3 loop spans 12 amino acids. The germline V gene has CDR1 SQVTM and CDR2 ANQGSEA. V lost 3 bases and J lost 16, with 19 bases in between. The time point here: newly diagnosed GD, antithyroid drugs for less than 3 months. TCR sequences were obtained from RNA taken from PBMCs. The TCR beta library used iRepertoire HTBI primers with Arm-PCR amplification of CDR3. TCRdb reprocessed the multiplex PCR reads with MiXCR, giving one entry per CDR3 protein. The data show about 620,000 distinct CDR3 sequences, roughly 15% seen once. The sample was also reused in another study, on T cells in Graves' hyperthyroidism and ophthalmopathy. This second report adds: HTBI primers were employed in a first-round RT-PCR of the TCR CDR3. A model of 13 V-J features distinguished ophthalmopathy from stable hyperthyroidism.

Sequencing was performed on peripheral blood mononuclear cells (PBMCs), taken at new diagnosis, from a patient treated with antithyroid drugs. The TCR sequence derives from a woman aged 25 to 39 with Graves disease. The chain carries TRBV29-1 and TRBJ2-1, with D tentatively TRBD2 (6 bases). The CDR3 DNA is TGCAGCGTTGAGCCGTCTACTAGCTCGGCATTCTTC. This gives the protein CSVEPSTSSAFF.